The clone carrying this TCR beta chain appeared a single time. What it binds is not known. The repertoire was sequenced with immunoSEQ multiplex PCR; TCRdb's copy has only in-frame clones and lacks some. The sample includes 2 million to 2.5 million clones, approximately 96% of them seen just once. These data come from a study of shared clonotypes between healthy human individuals. General study findings and limits: Between four donors, naive CD4 clonotypes were shared at a level of around 5.2%.

From CD4+ cells came CD45RA+ naive and CD45RA-negative memory subsets. Germline-derived CDR1 and CDR2 are SGHTA and FQGNSA. V dropped 4 bases and J dropped 9; count of bases not matched to a gene: 8. The length of the CDR3 is 14 residues. The V and J genes are TRBV7-2 and TRBJ2-1; the match to TRBD2 covers 8 bases. The origin of this receptor is a man in his late teens or twenties in good health. Input material: naive CD4+ T cells sorted from blood. Subset specified: CD45RA+ positively selected. CDR3 residues: CASSSPGLVTEQFF. CDR3 nucleotide sequence: TGTGCCAGCAGCTCTCCGGGACTAGTCACTGAGCAGTTCTTC. Combining the CDR3 with reference TRBV7-2 and TRBJ2-1 gives the whole variable domain GAGVSQSPSNKVTEKGKDVELRCDPISGHTALYWYRQSLGQGLEFLIYFQGNSAPDKSGLPSDRFSAERTGGSVSTLTIQRTQQEDSAVYLCASSSPGLVTEQFFGPGTRLTVL.